A single T cell receptor beta chain is shown here with its context. This clonotype is a singleton in its sample. Its antigen remains unidentified. Base qualities are not at hand, and no much larger clone is one base apart. One read alone lends weak support. This sample was taken from a study of CD8 T cells in Susac syndrome (dated by TCRdb to about 2019). Regarding the complete study: Repertoire sequencing was used to test whether CD8+ T cell activation and differentiation in Susac syndrome was antigen driven. CD8+ T cell repertoire clonality was compared between 12 healthy donors, some 14 Susac syndrome patients and around 15 multiple sclerosis patients.

General study outcomes and caveats: The study acknowledged that relatively few individuals were included in the TCR sequencing and HLA analysis.

High-throughput TCR beta sequencing profiled peripheral blood CD8+ and CD4+ T cells from healthy donors, Susac syndrome patients and multiple sclerosis patients. Treatment-naive patients with stable or active relapsing-remitting disease fulfilling revised McDonald criteria were used as multiple sclerosis controls. Bulk CD8+ and CD4+ T cells were purified by magnetic negative isolation, while CD8+ TEMRA cells were enriched using FACS. Blood was drawn into EDTA tubes, processed within 24 hours, and PBMCs were isolated by density gradient centrifugation. PBMCs intended for TCR sequencing were frozen in liquid nitrogen and were later thawed in a 37 degrees C water bath. A purity of at least 90% was achieved for sorted or isolated CD4+, CD8+ and CD8+ TEMRA cells. From the germline V gene, CDR1 is SGHDN and CDR2 is FVKESK. From the cysteine through the phenylalanine, the CDR3 covers 11 amino acids. The retained sequence is limited to the CDR3, 33 bases, with the frame set at the first base. Trimming takes 10 bases off V and 5 bases off J; junction bases not matched to a gene: 2.

RNA was extracted using the RNeasy kit, and roughly 0.5 to 1 microgram was reverse transcribed with random hexamers. The immunoSEQ multiplex PCR assay, covering 54 Vbeta and 13 Jbeta segments, was used to amplify TCR beta CDR3 regions. Bias from PCR amplification was corrected by using a synthetic template baseline for primer optimization and for computational correction. As for the original processing: Reads were assigned to V, D and J genes according to IMGT and analyzed in immunoSEQ Analyzer, with only productive sequences retained. Clonality was computed as one minus Shannon entropy normalized by log2 of the number of productive unique sequences. For each patient and control, public and private clones were evaluated within the 100 most prevalent clones. A clone was defined as Susac-specific if it was absent from the healthy and MS cohorts, from over a thousand published viral clones and from other ImmuneACCESS disease sequences. The raw public data were reprocessed by TCRdb itself: fastp quality trimming at Q25, MiXCR clonotype calling, in-frame beta chains only. Each entry merges the rows of one CDR3 protein and shows their most common DNA and genes. The V and J calls follow TCRdb's processing rather than the paper's. The sample profile shows around 140,000 distinct CDR3 sequences; around 75% of them were found once. Roughly 0.48% of the sample is in the top ten clones.

The sequence came from a human donor with multiple sclerosis. Input material: CD8+ T cells from PBMCs. The chain joins TRBV14 to TRBJ1-5; 7 central bases correspond to TRBD1. CDR3 loop: CANRGDQPQHF. In nucleotides, the sequence is TGTGCCAACAGGGGAGATCAGCCCCAGCATTTT.